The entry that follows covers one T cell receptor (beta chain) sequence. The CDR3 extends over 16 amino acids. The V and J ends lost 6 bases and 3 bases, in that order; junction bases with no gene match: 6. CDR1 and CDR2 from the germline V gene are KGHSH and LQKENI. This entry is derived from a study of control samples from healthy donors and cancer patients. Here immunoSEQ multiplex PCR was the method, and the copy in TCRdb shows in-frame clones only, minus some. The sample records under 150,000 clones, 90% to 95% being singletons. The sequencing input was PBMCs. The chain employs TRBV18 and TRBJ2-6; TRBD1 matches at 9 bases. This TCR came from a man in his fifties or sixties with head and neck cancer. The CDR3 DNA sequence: TGTGCCAGCTCTCTACAGGGGGCGCGTGGGGCCAACGTCCTGACTTTC. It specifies CASSLQGARGANVLTF.